The clone carrying this T cell receptor (beta chain) counts as medium-sized. Its antigen is unknown. The gene names here belong to mouse. The read terminates 4 residues before the CDR3 end, so the remaining end is supplied by the germline J gene. J lost 5 bases, V lost 0 bases, and 7 bases had no gene match. The germline V gene encodes CDR1 NSQYPW and CDR2 LRSPGD (reference sequence). The CDR3 loop spans 17 amino acids. The data were obtained in a study of CD8+ T cells in alopecia areata. The sequencing template was cDNA reverse transcribed from extracted RNA. Here immunoSEQ multiplex PCR was the method, and the copy in TCRdb shows in-frame clones only, minus some. Listed for the sample are 1,300 to 1,500 clones, none seen a single time. General study results and limits: Patients showed less clear TCR sequence sharing than mice, possibly partly because of HLA diversity.

This TCR was recovered from a C3H/HeJ mouse with alopecia areata. Strain MHC haplotype: H2-k. The material sequenced was lesional skin. This rearrangement joins TRBV1 to TRBJ1-4; 9 nucleotides line up with TRBD1. The CDR3 sequence is CTCSADHDRGSNERLFF. Incomplete CDR3 DNA: TGCACCTGCAGTGCAGATCACGACAGGGGGTCTAACGAA.